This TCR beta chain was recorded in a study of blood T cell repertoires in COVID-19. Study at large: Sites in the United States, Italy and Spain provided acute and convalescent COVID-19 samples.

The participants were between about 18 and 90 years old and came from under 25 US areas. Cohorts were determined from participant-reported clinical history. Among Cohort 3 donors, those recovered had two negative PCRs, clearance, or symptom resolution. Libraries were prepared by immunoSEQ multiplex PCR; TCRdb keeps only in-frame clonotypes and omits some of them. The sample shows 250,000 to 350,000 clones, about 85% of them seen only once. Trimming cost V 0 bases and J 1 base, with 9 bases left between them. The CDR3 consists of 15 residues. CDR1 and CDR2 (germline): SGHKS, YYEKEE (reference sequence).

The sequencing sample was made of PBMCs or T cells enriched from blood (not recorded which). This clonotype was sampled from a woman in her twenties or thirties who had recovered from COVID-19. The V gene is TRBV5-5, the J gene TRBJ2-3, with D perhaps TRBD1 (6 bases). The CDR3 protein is CASSLVGAGTDTQYF. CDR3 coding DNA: TGTGCCAGCAGCTTGGTGGGGGCCGGCACAGATACGCAGTATTTT.